The rows below give T cell receptor beta chains drawn from one sample of a study of CD8 T cells in Susac syndrome. TCRdb itself ran the immunoSEQ multiplex PCR reads through MiXCR, one entry per CDR3 protein. The repertoire holds roughly 160,000 distinct CDR3 sequences, around 94% seen once, with around 0.15% in the top ten. The material sequenced was CD4+ T cells from PBMCs. These TCRs come from a human donor in good health. Both conserved end residues are trimmed from each CDR3. The order of the fields is CDR3 protein, V gene, J gene.

CDR3 protein: ASSFGGDQPQH; V gene: TRBV5-4; J gene: TRBJ1-5
CDR3 protein: ASSGPGHMETQY; V gene: TRBV5-1; J gene: TRBJ2-5
CDR3 protein: ASSTRASYNEQF; V gene: TRBV7-8; J gene: TRBJ2-1
CDR3 protein: SALEQGAGETQY; V gene: TRBV20-1; J gene: TRBJ2-5
CDR3 protein: ASSLVGQGSETQY; V gene: TRBV5-4; J gene: TRBJ2-5
CDR3 protein: ASSLGSGELGYEQY; V gene: TRBV7-2; J gene: TRBJ2-7
CDR3 protein: ASSEVQGDTQY; V gene: TRBV6-4; J gene: TRBJ2-3
CDR3 protein: SARDNSQGNQPQH; V gene: TRBV20-1; J gene: TRBJ1-5
CDR3 protein: ASSLPSAGVDTQY; V gene: TRBV5-6; J gene: TRBJ2-3
CDR3 protein: SVEGRSTDTQY; V gene: TRBV29-1; J gene: TRBJ2-3
CDR3 protein: ASSWQTVSGRGETQY; V gene: TRBV11-2; J gene: TRBJ2-5
CDR3 protein: AVHQGTYNSPLH; V gene: TRBV7-9; J gene: TRBJ1-6
CDR3 protein: ASSLASRADTQY; V gene: TRBV7-9; J gene: TRBJ2-3
CDR3 protein: SVAGGADTQY; V gene: TRBV29-1; J gene: TRBJ2-3
CDR3 protein: AWGQGVSGYT; V gene: TRBV30; J gene: TRBJ1-2
CDR3 protein: ATRTEATEAF; V gene: TRBV15; J gene: TRBJ1-1
CDR3 protein: ASSVATLATDTQY; V gene: TRBV9; J gene: TRBJ2-3
CDR3 protein: SARESGSQF; V gene: TRBV20-1; J gene: TRBJ2-1
CDR3 protein: ASSLEGTDNSPLH; V gene: TRBV5-6; J gene: TRBJ1-6
CDR3 protein: ASSQEESSYEQY; V gene: TRBV4-3; J gene: TRBJ2-7
CDR3 protein: SVRNSPLH; V gene: TRBV29-1; J gene: TRBJ1-6
CDR3 protein: ASLYRLSYNEQF; V gene: TRBV2; J gene: TRBJ2-1
CDR3 protein: ASSVVEGQSTDTQY; V gene: TRBV9; J gene: TRBJ2-3
CDR3 protein: ASSQVNQETQY; V gene: TRBV3-1; J gene: TRBJ2-5
CDR3 protein: ASSLASGLYEQY; V gene: TRBV7-2; J gene: TRBJ2-7
CDR3 protein: AWQSWGGLTDTQY; V gene: TRBV30; J gene: TRBJ2-3
CDR3 protein: ASSSWTSSDTQY; V gene: TRBV5-4; J gene: TRBJ2-3
CDR3 protein: ASSDMNAEAF; V gene: TRBV30; J gene: TRBJ1-1
CDR3 protein: ASSRGREGELF; V gene: TRBV4-3; J gene: TRBJ2-2
CDR3 protein: SASRVQGTGETQY; V gene: TRBV20-1; J gene: TRBJ2-5
CDR3 protein: ASSRDWSGANVLT; V gene: TRBV6-2/TRBV6-3; J gene: TRBJ2-6
CDR3 protein: ASRGISYEQY; V gene: TRBV12-3/TRBV12-4; J gene: TRBJ2-7
CDR3 protein: ASSFGLLNNEQF; V gene: TRBV7-3; J gene: TRBJ2-1
CDR3 protein: SGTGTGNYGYT; V gene: TRBV20-1; J gene: TRBJ1-2
CDR3 protein: ASSQEGRDGYT; V gene: TRBV3-1; J gene: TRBJ1-2
CDR3 protein: ASRDDRDYNEQF; V gene: TRBV25-1; J gene: TRBJ2-1
CDR3 protein: ASSLALQDRPEAF; V gene: TRBV12-3/TRBV12-4; J gene: TRBJ1-1
CDR3 protein: SVEKWVGPAEAF; V gene: TRBV29-1; J gene: TRBJ1-1
CDR3 protein: SVRSQGFSDTQY; V gene: TRBV29-1; J gene: TRBJ2-3
CDR3 protein: ASSQVKGTEAF; V gene: TRBV3-1; J gene: TRBJ1-1
CDR3 protein: ASSAAGKQPQH; V gene: TRBV7-2; J gene: TRBJ1-5